Presented here are 2 T cell receptor beta chains from one specimen sequenced in a study of cytomegalovirus exposure and HLA in healthy donors. TCRdb's copy holds only in-frame clones and misses some; the assay was immunoSEQ multiplex PCR. The table records 150,000 to 180,000 clones, more than 70% of them present only once. Sample: PBMCs. The origin of the receptors is a human donor in good health.

This clone showed up just a few times. Other DNA sequences in this specimen translate into the identical CDR3. The chain couples TRBV27 to TRBJ2-1, with D perhaps matching TRBD1 (6 bases). The CDR3 length is 14 residues. With 4 bases removed from V and 4 bases from J, the gap between germline ends came to 11 bases. Germline V CDR1 and CDR2: MNHEY, SMNVEV (reference sequence). This chain's CDR3 is CASSSQRGYNEQFF. The CDR3 nucleotides are TGTGCCAGCAGTTCCCAAAGGGGGTACAATGAGCAGTTCTTC.

The chain couples TRBV28 to TRBJ2-3, with 16 nucleotides matching TRBD2. V gave up 5 bases and J gave up 9 bases; unmatched junction bases: 8. Germline CDR1 and CDR2: MDHEN and SYDVKM. The CDR3 totals 16 residues. CDR3 nucleotides: TGTGCCAGCAGTCCGGGACTAGCGGGAGGGCCAGGGACGCAGTATTTT. Translating it yields CASSPGLAGGPGTQYF. Drawing the rest from reference TRBV28 and TRBJ2-3, the complete variable domain is DVKVTQSSRYLVKRTGEKVFLECVQDMDHENMFWYRQDPGLGLRLIYFSYDVKMKEKGDIPEGYSVSREKKERFSLILESASTNQTSMYLCASSPGLAGGPGTQYFGPGTRLTVL.